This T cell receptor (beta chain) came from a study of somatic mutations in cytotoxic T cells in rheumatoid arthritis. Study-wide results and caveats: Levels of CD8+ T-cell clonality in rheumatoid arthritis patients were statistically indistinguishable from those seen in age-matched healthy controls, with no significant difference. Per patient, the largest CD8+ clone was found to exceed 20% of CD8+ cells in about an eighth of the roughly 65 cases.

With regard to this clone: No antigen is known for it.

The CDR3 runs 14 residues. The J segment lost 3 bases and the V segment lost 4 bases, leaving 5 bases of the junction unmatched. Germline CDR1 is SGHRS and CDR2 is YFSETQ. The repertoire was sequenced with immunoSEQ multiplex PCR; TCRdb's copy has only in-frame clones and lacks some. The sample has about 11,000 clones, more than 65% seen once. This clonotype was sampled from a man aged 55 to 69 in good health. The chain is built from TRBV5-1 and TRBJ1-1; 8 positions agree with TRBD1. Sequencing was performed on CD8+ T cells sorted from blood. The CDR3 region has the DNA TGCGCCAGCAGCCACAGGGGGGGGGACACTGAAGCTTTCTTT. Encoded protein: CASSHRGGDTEAFF.